Listed below are T cell receptor beta chains from one sample, sequenced in a study of human T cells and chemical hapten exposure. TCRdb called the RACE reads again in MiXCR, with one record for every CDR3 protein. The sample consists of about 85,000 distinct CDR3 sequences, about 9.9% of them appearing once. The sample in question was whole blood, obtained in connection with sensitization to the hapten diphenylcyclopropenone (DPC). The source of these receptors is a man aged 18 to 30 with alopecia areata. Some clones in this sample may be carry-over from other donors' samples. The CDR3 runs from the conserved cysteine through the conserved F or W. Each record gives: J gene, D gene, V gene, clone size, CDR3 DNA, CDR3 protein. A D gene is named only where the DNA matches it firmly. Part of the rows lack a size; the others show once, few, many or a class for expanded clones.

>TRBJ1-2|-|TRBV4-3|many
TGCGCCAGCAGCCGACAACAGACTAACTATGGCTACACCTTC
CASSRQQTNYGYTF
>TRBJ2-1|TRBD2|TRBV5-4|-
TGTGCCAGCATATCCGGACTAGCGGGGGCCGGCAATGAGCAGTTCTTC
CASISGLAGAGNEQFF
>TRBJ1-5|-|TRBV6-4|many
TGTGCCAGCACCCCCATCGGGACGCAGAAAAATCAGCCCCAGCATTTT
CASTPIGTQKNQPQHF
>TRBJ2-1|-|TRBV7-8|-
TGTGCCAGCAGCTCCGGGGGCCGTGAGCAGTTCTTC
CASSSGGREQFF
>TRBJ1-6|-|TRBV25-1|few
TGTGCCAGCCGCCGGGGGACGGATTCACCCCTCCACTTT
CASRRGTDSPLHF
>TRBJ1-2|-|TRBV7-9|few
TGTGCCAGCACCACCATCCCCCTCTCTGGCTACACCTTC
CASTTIPLSGYTF
>TRBJ1-2|-|TRBV13|many
TGTGCCAGCAGCCAAGGGGCGTTGGGCGGACCACTCTATGGCTACACCTTC
CASSQGALGGPLYGYTF
>TRBJ1-4|-|TRBV27|-
TGTGCCAGCAGTTTATACCAGGGGAACGAAAAACTGTTTTTT
CASSLYQGNEKLFF
>TRBJ1-1|-|TRBV25-1|few
TGTGCCAGCAGTGCCCTGTCGGGCACTGAAGCTTTCTTT
CASSALSGTEAFF
>TRBJ1-1|-|TRBV9|many
TGTGCCAGCAGCGTAGTTGGGGGGGTAATAGATGAAGCTTTCTTT
CASSVVGGVIDEAFF
>TRBJ2-2|-|TRBV5-5|-
TGTGCCAGCAGCGGGGTGACAGTTAACACCGGGGAGCTGTTTTTT
CASSGVTVNTGELFF
>TRBJ1-4|-|TRBV7-2|few
TGTGCCAGCAGCTTATCTTGGACTAATGAAAAACTGTTTTTT
CASSLSWTNEKLFF
>TRBJ2-3|-|TRBV29-1|-
TGCAGCCCATCGGGCCCAGATACGCAGTATTTT
CSPSGPDTQYF